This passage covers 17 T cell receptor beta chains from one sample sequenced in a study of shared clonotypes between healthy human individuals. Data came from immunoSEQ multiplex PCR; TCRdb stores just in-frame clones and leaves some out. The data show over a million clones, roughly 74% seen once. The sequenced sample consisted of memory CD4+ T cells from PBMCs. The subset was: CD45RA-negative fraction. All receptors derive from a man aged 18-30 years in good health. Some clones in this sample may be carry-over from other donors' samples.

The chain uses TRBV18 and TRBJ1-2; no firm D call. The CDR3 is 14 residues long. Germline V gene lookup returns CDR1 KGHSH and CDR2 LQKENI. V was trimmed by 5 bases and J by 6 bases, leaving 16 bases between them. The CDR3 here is CASSIQTQIDGYTF. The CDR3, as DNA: TGTGCCAGCTCAATTCAGACTCAGATAGATGGCTACACCTTC.

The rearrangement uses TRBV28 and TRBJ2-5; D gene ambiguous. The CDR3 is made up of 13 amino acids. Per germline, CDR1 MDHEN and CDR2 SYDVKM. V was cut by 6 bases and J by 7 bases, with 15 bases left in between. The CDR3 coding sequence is TGTGCCAGCAGCCCGACCCGAGTAGGGACCCAGTACTTC. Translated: CASSPTRVGTQYF.

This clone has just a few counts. The CDR3 coding sequence is TGTGCCAGCAGTGCTGGGCTAAATCAGCCCCAGCATTTT. Translating gives CASSAGLNQPQHF. The chain employs TRBV6-1 and TRBJ1-5; no firm D call. The CDR3 is 13 residues long. With 4 bases removed from V and 4 bases from J, the gap between germline ends came to 8 bases. Germline V gene lookup returns CDR1 MNHNS and CDR2 SASEGT.

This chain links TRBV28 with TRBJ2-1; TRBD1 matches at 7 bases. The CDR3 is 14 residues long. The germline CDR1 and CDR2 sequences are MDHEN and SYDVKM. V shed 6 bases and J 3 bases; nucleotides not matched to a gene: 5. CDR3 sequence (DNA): TGTGCCAGCAGCCGGCAGGGGGACTACAATGAGCAGTTCTTC. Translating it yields CASSRQGDYNEQFF.

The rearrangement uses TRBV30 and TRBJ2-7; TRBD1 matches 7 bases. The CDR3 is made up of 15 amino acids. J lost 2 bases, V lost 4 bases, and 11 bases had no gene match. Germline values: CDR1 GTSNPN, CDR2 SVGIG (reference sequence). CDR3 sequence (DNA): TGTGCCTGGACCTCCTTGGGGACAGCCACCTACGAGCAGTACTTC. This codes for CAWTSLGTATYEQYF.

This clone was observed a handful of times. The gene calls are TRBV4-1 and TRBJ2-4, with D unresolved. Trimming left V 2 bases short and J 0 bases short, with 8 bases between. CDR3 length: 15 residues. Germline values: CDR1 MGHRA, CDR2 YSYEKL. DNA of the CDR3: TGCGCCAGCAGCCAACTTAATCTAGCCAAAAACATTCAGTACTTC. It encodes CASSQLNLAKNIQYF.

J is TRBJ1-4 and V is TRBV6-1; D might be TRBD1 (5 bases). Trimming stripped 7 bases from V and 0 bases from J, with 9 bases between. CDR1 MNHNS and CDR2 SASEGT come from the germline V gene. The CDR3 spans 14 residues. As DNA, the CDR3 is TGTGCCAGCACGACAGCGGCAACTAATGAAAAACTGTTTTTT. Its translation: CASTTAATNEKLFF.

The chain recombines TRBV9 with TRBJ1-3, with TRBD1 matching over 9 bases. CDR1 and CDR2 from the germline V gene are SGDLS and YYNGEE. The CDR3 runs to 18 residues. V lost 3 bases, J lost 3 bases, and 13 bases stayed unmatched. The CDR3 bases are TGTGCCAGCAGCGGACTCCGGGACAGGGTTGTGTTTGGAAACACCATATATTTT. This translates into CASSGLRDRVVFGNTIYF. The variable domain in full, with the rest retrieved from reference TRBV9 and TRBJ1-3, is DSGVTQTPKHLITATGQRVTLRCSPRSGDLSVYWYQQSLDQGLQFLIQYYNGEERAKGNILERFSAQQFPDLHSELNLSSLELGDSALYFCASSGLRDRVVFGNTIYFGEGSWLTVV.

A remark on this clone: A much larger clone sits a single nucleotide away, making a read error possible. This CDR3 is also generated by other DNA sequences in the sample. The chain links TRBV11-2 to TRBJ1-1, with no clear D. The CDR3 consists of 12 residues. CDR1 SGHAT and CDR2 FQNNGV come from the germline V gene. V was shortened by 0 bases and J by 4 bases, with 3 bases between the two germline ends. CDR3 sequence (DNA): TGTGCCAGCAGCTTAGAATTCACTGAAGCTTTCTTT. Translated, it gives CASSLEFTEAFF.

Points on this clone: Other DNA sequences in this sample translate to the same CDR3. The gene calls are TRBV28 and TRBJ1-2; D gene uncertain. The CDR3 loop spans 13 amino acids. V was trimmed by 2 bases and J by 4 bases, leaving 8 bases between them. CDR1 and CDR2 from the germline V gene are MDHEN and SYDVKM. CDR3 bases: TGTGCCAGCAGTTTACCAGGTCTCTATGGCTACACCTTC. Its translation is CASSLPGLYGYTF.

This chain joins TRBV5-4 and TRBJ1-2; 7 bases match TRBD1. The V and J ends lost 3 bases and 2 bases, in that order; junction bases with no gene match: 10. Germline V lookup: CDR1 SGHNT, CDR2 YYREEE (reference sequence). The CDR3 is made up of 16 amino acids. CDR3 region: CASSSTRVGGNYGYTF. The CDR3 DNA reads TGTGCCAGCAGCTCCACTCGAGTAGGGGGCAACTATGGCTACACCTTC.

In DNA form, the CDR3 reads TGCGCCAGCAGTGAGGGAAACAGGGCCACAGATACGCAGTATTTT. This codes for CASSEGNRATDTQYF. The rearrangement joins TRBV10-2 to TRBJ2-3, with D maybe TRBD1 (6 bases). The ends were cut back, 2 bases at V and 2 bases at J, with 11 bases in the middle. The V gene's germline CDR1 is WSHSY and CDR2 SAAADI. This CDR3 spans 15 amino acids.

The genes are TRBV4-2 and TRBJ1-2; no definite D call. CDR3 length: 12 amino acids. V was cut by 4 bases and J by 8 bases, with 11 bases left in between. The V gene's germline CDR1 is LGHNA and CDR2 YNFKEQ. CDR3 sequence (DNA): TGTGCCAGCAGCCGAGAAGGGCGGGGCTACACCTTC. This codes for CASSREGRGYTF.

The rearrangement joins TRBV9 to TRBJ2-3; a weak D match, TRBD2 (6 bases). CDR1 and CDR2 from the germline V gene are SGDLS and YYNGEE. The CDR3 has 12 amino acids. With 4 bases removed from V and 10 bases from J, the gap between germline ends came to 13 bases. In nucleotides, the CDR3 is TGTGCCAGCAGCCCGACTGGGGGGTCGCAGTATTTT. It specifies CASSPTGGSQYF.

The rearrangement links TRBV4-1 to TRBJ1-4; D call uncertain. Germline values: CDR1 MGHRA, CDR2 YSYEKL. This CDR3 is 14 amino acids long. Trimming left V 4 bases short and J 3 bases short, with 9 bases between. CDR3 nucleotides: TGCGCCAGCAGCCTGAGTAGGTCTAATGAAAAACTGTTTTTT. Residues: CASSLSRSNEKLFF.

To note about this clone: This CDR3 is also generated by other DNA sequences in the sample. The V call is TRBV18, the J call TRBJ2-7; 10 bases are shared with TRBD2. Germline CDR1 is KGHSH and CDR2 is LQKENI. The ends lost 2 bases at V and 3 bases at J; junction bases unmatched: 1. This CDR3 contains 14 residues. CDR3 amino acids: CASSPGLAVYEQYF. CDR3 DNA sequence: TGTGCCAGCTCACCAGGACTAGCGGTCTACGAGCAGTACTTC.

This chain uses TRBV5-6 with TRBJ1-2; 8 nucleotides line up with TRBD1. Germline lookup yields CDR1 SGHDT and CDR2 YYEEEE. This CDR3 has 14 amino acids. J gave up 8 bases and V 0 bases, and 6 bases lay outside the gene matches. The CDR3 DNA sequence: TGTGCCAGCAGCTTGGTGTCCGGGACAGGCGGCTACACCTTC. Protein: CASSLVSGTGGYTF.